The rows below give T cell receptor beta chains drawn from one sample of a study of vaccination and CD4 T cells after COVID-19. Their antigens are not known. Each CDR3 protein gets one entry after TCRdb re-called the PCR reads with MiXCR. The sample lists about 17,000 distinct CDR3 sequences; around 47% were seen once. This specimen was CD4+ T cells from blood, cultured in vitro, taken about 7 months after SARS-CoV-2 vaccination. These receptors were obtained from a human donor who had recovered from COVID-19. Each CDR3 is given with its conserved first and last residue. Each record gives: V gene, CDR3 protein.

TRBV20-1 CSAGRTGGSEAFF
TRBV6-5 CASSSRVEQYF
TRBV20-1 CSASRDRDSYEQYF
TRBV5-4 CASSGGQEHYGYTF
TRBV5-4 CASSSGLAGVGETQYF
TRBV15 CATSETGTFGVPIYEQYF
TRBV7-8 CASSLGHGETQYF
TRBV7-2 CASSFRTDTQYF
TRBV6-1 CASSEPLAGAYEQYF
TRBV28 CASSFHSNEQFF
TRBV7-2 CASSHIYNRQTNYGYTF
TRBV21-1 CASSKGVNEQYF
TRBV15 CATSRAWGGPQETQYF
TRBV7-9 CASSLVGGVHNEQFF
TRBV7-3 CASSLIGGTSYNEQFF